This T cell receptor beta chain appears in the sequencing data of a study of vaccination and CD4 T cells after COVID-19. The CDR3 extends over 14 amino acids. CDR1 is MDHEN and CDR2 is SYDVKM in the germline V gene. Cultured CD4+ T cell DNA was sequenced using the Oncomine TCR Beta short-read assay. Via MiXCR, TCRdb re-called the PCR reads, giving one row per CDR3 protein. Of some 25,000 distinct CDR3 sequences listed, 40% to 45% are singletons. About this clonotype itself: Its antigen remains unidentified. A read error may produce the germline difference seen at one junction end.

Treatment in this sample: roughly 11-day PBMC culture with coronavirus spike peptide pools or control peptides (ViraFEST assay). Material: CD4+ T cells from blood, cultured in vitro. V is TRBV28 and J is TRBJ1-1, with TRBD1 as a possible D gene (5 bases). The sequence derives from a human donor who had recovered from COVID-19. This chain's CDR3 is CASSLTVQNTETFF. Here the CDR3 DNA reads TGTGCCAGCAGTTTGACAGTCCAGAACACTGAAACTTTCTTT.